This is a list of T cell receptor beta chains from one sample in a study of blood T cell repertoires in COVID-19. TCRdb's table, derived via immunoSEQ multiplex PCR, lists solely in-frame clones and lacks some. The data hold roughly 200,000 clones, with less than 90% observed a single time. Material for sequencing was peripheral blood. The source is a woman aged 80 or over with active or convalescent COVID-19. Each CDR3 is given with its conserved first and last residue.

TRBV3-1/TRBV3-2	TRBJ1-5	CASSLQGNNQPQHF
TRBV7-2	TRBJ2-5	CASSLYGTEGRETQYF
TRBV14	TRBJ2-5	CASSQDPVREGETQYF
TRBV20-1	TRBJ2-3	CSASPSGGASTDTQYF
TRBV7-2	TRBJ1-5	CASSLVKEDLPNQPQHF
TRBV6-1	TRBJ1-5	CASSEKTGGGFQPQHF
TRBV11-3	TRBJ1-4	CASSLGGRKTNEKLFF
TRBV30	TRBJ2-7	CAWSDSYEQYF
TRBV4-3	TRBJ1-1	CASSQDTGGGEAFF
TRBV2	TRBJ2-7	CASRRQGAYEQYF
TRBV18	TRBJ2-7	CASSPRGGGYEQYF
TRBV4-3	TRBJ2-7	CASSQADNSYEQYF
TRBV18	TRBJ2-2	CASSPLAGRAPGELFF
TRBV7-2	TRBJ1-1	CASSRPRVQNTEAFF
TRBV4-1	TRBJ2-1	CASSQTGLNHNEQFF
TRBV19	TRBJ1-3	CATTAQGVPLGNTIYF
TRBV9	TRBJ1-4	CASSVAQGGEKLFF
TRBV7-3	TRBJ2-1	CASSPGPSGSYNEQFF
TRBV28	TRBJ2-7	CASSFRPPGQDSYEQYF
TRBV7-3	TRBJ2-1	CASSTRAGPSYNEQFF
TRBV7-2	TRBJ2-2	CASSKTSGGDELFF
TRBV18	TRBJ2-6	CASSLSGANVLTF
TRBV7-2	TRBJ2-7	CASSLQRDTYEQYF
TRBV10-2	TRBJ1-5	CASVDNSNQPQHF
TRBV2	TRBJ1-5	CASSESLADQPQHF
TRBV7-9	TRBJ2-3	CASSYAGTDTQYF
TRBV7-2	TRBJ1-2	CASSLGAGTGVHYGYTF
TRBV7-9	TRBJ2-3	CASSLITDTQYF
TRBV11-2	TRBJ1-1	CASSWLRGLNTEAFF
TRBV5-1	TRBJ2-6	CASRDRGWAGANVLTF
TRBV2	TRBJ2-5	CASSKGLAGNKETQYF
TRBV30	TRBJ1-2	CAWSSPQGGDGYTF
TRBV7-2	TRBJ2-5	CASSPRLAGGQETQYF